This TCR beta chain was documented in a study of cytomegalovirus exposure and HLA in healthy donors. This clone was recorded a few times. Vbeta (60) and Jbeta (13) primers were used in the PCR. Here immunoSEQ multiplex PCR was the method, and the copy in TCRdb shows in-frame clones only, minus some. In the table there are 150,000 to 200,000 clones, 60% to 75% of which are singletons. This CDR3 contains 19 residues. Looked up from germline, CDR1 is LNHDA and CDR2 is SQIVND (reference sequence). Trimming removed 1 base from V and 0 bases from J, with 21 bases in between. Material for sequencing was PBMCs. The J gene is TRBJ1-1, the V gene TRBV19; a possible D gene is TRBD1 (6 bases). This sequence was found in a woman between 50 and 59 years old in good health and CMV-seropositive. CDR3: CASSIGPTTRTDLNTEAFF. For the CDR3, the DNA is TGTGCCAGTAGTATAGGACCGACGACGAGGACAGATTTGAACACTGAAGCTTTCTTT.